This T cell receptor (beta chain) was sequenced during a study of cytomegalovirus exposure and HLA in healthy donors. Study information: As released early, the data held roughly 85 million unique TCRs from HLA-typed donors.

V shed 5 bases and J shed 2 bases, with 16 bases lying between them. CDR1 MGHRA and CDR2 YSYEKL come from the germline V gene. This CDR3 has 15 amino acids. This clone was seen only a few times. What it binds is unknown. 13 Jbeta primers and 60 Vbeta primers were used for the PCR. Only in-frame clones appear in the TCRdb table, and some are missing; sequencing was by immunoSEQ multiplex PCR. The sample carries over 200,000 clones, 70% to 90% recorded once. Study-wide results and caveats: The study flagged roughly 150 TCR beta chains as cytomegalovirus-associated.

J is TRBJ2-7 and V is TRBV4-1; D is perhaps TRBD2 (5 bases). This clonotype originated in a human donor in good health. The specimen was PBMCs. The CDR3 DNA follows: TGCGCCAGCAGCTCCTTTTTGAGAGGGACCTACGAGCAGTACTTC. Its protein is CASSSFLRGTYEQYF.